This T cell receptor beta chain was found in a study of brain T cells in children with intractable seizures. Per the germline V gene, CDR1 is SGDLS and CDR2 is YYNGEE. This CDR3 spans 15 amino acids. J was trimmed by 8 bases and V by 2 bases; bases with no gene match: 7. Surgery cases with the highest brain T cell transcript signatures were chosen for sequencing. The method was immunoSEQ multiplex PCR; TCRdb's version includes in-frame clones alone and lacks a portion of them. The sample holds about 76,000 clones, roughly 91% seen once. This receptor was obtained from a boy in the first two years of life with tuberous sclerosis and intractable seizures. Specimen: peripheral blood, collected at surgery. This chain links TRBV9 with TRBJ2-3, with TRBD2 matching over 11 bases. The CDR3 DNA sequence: TGTGCCAGCAGCGTCGGGACTAGCGGCAGGAGTACGCAGTATTTT. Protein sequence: CASSVGTSGRSTQYF. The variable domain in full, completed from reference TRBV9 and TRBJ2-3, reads DSGVTQTPKHLITATGQRVTLRCSPRSGDLSVYWYQQSLDQGLQFLIQYYNGEERAKGNILERFSAQQFPDLHSELNLSSLELGDSALYFCASSVGTSGRSTQYFGPGTRLTVL.